The clone carrying this T cell receptor (beta chain) has more than one count but fewer than ten. V lost 0 bases to trimming and J lost 3 bases, with 11 bases between them. Germline CDR1 is SQVTM and CDR2 is ANQGSEA. The CDR3 is made up of 14 amino acids. This sample stems from a study of blood T cells in healthy people across ages. Sample-barcoded 5' priming and a J-beta primer mix drove a second PCR of about 6 to 12 cycles. A template-switch adaptor with 12 random nucleotides tagged each cDNA molecule. From the 5' RACE reads, TCRdb called clonotypes with MiXCR, one entry per CDR3 protein. The sample shows about 1.4 million distinct CDR3 sequences, approximately 59% of them seen only once.

This receptor was obtained from a man aged 18 to 30 in good health. Sequenced input: blood. The genes are TRBV29-1 and TRBJ1-2, with unresolved D. The CDR3 DNA is TGCAGCGTTGAAGATCCATTGGTTGACTATGGCTACACCTTC. Translating gives CSVEDPLVDYGYTF.